The 19 T cell receptor beta chains below all came from one sample that was sequenced in a study of CD8 T cells in Susac syndrome. It was with random hexamers that about 0.45 to 1 ug RNA was reverse transcribed. TCRdb passed the immunoSEQ multiplex PCR reads through MiXCR, listing each CDR3 protein once. The sample consists of 120,000 or so distinct CDR3 sequences, 90% to 95% of them appearing once. The sequenced material came from CD4+ T cells from PBMCs. These receptors were collected from a human donor in good health.

The chain carries TRBV4-1 and TRBJ2-2, with D perhaps given as TRBD1 or TRBD2 (5 bases each). Deletions cut 1 base from V and 1 base from J, with 10 bases between. The germline gives CDR1 MGHRA, CDR2 YSYEKL. This CDR3 region has 16 residues. CDR3 nucleotides: TGCGCCAGCAGCCAAGGGGGACCCATGAACACCGGGGAGCTGTTTTTT. This gives the protein CASSQGGPMNTGELFF.

The V and J genes are TRBV29-1 and TRBJ2-5; TRBD1 is a possible D gene (6 bases). V lost 3 bases, J lost 0 bases, and 8 bases lay in between. Germline lookup yields CDR1 SQVTM and CDR2 ANQGSEA. There are 13 residues in the CDR3. CDR3 protein: CSVDGDNQETQYF. CDR3 nucleotides: TGCAGCGTTGACGGGGACAACCAAGAGACCCAGTACTTC.

The J gene is TRBJ2-5, the V gene TRBV6-2 or TRBV6-3; D is possibly TRBD1 or TRBD2 (5 bases each). V lost 2 bases and J 4 bases, leaving 14 bases between the germline ends. This CDR3 has 15 residues. The germline V gene encodes CDR1 MNHEY and CDR2 SVGEGT. The CDR3 nucleotides read TGTGCCAGCAGTTACGCCGGGACCATTAGAGAGACCCAGTACTTC. Amino acid sequence: CASSYAGTIRETQYF.

The chain has TRBV28 and TRBJ2-7; unclear D gene. The germline V gene has CDR1 MDHEN and CDR2 SYDVKM. The CDR3 contains 15 residues. Trimming cost V 5 bases and J 0 bases, with 14 bases left between them. The chain's CDR3 is CASSTPQPISYEQYF. The DNA of the CDR3 is TGTGCCAGCAGTACCCCCCAGCCCATCTCCTACGAGCAGTACTTC.

The chain couples TRBV29-1 to TRBJ1-2; 7 bases fit TRBD1. The germline V gene encodes CDR1 SQVTM and CDR2 ANQGSEA. J was trimmed by 9 bases and V by 3 bases; bases with no gene match: 13. CDR3 length: 14 amino acids. This CDR3 reads CSVESRQGRVSYTF. Here the CDR3 DNA reads TGCAGCGTTGAGAGCAGACAGGGTAGGGTCAGCTACACCTTC.

This rearrangement joins TRBV9 to TRBJ2-1, with a possible D match to TRBD1 (6 bases). Trimming left V 0 bases short and J 6 bases short, with 13 bases between. CDR3 length equals 15 residues. CDR1 and CDR2 from the germline V gene are SGDLS and YYNGEE. Here the CDR3 reads CASSVAGQTGNEQFF. In nucleotides, the CDR3 is TGTGCCAGCAGCGTAGCCGGACAGACGGGCAATGAGCAGTTCTTC.

This clonotype appeared once. The V gene is TRBV20-1, the J gene TRBJ2-7; no clear D gene. Trimming cost V 2 bases and J 1 base, with 12 bases left between them. Germline V gene data show CDR1 as DFQATT and CDR2 as SNEGSKA (reference sequence). This CDR3 spans 14 amino acids. As DNA, the CDR3 is TGCAGTGCTAGACCCCGTTGGCTATCCTACGAGCAGTACTTC. Protein product: CSARPRWLSYEQYF.

This chain joins TRBV27 and TRBJ2-7; possible D gene TRBD2, 6 bases. V shed 6 bases and J shed 1 base, with 19 bases lying between them. Germline assignment: CDR1 MNHEY and CDR2 SMNVEV (reference sequence). The CDR3 has 16 residues. In nucleotides, the CDR3 is TGTGCCAGCAGCACGCTGGGGGGAGTAGGGTCCTACGAGCAGTACTTC. Residues: CASSTLGGVGSYEQYF.

The chain recombines TRBV5-6 with TRBJ2-1; TRBD1 is a possible D gene (6 bases). This CDR3 is 13 amino acids long. Germline CDR1 reads SGHDT; CDR2 reads YYEEEE. V was shortened by 0 bases and J by 5 bases, with 6 bases between the two germline ends. The DNA for the CDR3 is TGTGCCAGCAGCTTGGACAGGGACAATGAGCAGTTCTTC. Protein sequence: CASSLDRDNEQFF.

The V gene is TRBV12-3 or TRBV12-4, the J gene TRBJ2-7, with TRBD2 matching over 12 bases. J was trimmed by 4 bases and V by 3 bases; bases with no gene match: 13. The CDR3 sequence is 18 residues long. The CDR3 nucleotides are TGTGCCAGCAGTTTCTCTGTCCACCTAGCGGGAGGGAGGTACGAGCAGTACTTC. This encodes CASSFSVHLAGGRYEQYF.

The V call is TRBV9, the J call TRBJ1-5; perhaps TRBD1 as D (5 bases). V was clipped by 1 base and J by 6 bases, with 14 bases between them. Germline-derived CDR1 and CDR2 are SGDLS and YYNGEE. CDR3 size: 15 residues. CDR3: CASSVHGDGGQPQHF. CDR3 nucleotides: TGTGCCAGCAGCGTACACGGGGACGGGGGTCAGCCCCAGCATTTT.

As DNA, the CDR3 is TGTGCCAGCAGCCAAGTAGGGGGGACTGAAGCTTTCTTT. Protein sequence: CASSQVGGTEAFF. The gene calls are TRBV3-1 and TRBJ1-1; possibly TRBD1 for D (6 bases). Between the trimmed V and J ends, which lost 1 base and 5 bases, there was a span of 8 bases. The CDR3 consists of 13 residues. Germline V CDR1 and CDR2: LGHDT, YNNKEL (reference sequence).

The gene calls are TRBV14 and TRBJ2-2, with D possibly being TRBD1 (6 bases). This CDR3 region has 15 residues. CDR1 is SGHDN and CDR2 is FVKESK in the germline V gene. V dropped 4 bases and J dropped 5 bases, with 14 bases sitting between them. The CDR3 loop is CASSPQLGGTGELFF. The CDR3 DNA reads TGTGCCAGCAGCCCACAACTAGGGGGTACCGGGGAGCTGTTTTTT. Full variable domain (missing parts from reference TRBV14 and TRBJ2-2): EAGVTQFPSHSVIEKGQTVTLRCDPISGHDNLYWYRRVMGKEIKFLLHFVKESKQDESGMPNNRFLAERTGGTYSTLKVQPAELEDSGVYFCASSPQLGGTGELFFGEGSRLTVL.

The chain employs TRBV7-3 and TRBJ2-3, with D tentatively TRBD1 or TRBD2 (5 bases each). In germline, CDR1 is SGHTA, CDR2 FQGTGA. Deletions cut 1 base from V and 4 bases from J, with 18 bases between. The CDR3 has 17 amino acids. CDR3 sequence (DNA): TGTGCCAGCAGCTTAAGAAATAGCGCGATCAGGGCAGATACGCAGTATTTT. Its translation: CASSLRNSAIRADTQYF.

V usage is TRBV12-3 or TRBV12-4 and J usage is TRBJ2-5; no firm D call. V lost 4 bases to trimming and J lost 2 bases, with 8 bases between them. This CDR3 has 13 residues. The CDR3 nucleotides are TGTGCCAGCAGTTCCCAGTGGCAAGAGACCCAGTACTTC. Protein: CASSSQWQETQYF.

This clonotype has just one count. J is TRBJ2-7 and V is TRBV6-2 or TRBV6-3, with 7 nucleotides matching TRBD2. Germline CDR1 MNHEY, CDR2 SVGEGT. The CDR3 is made up of 15 amino acids. The V gene end was trimmed by 7 bases and the J gene end by 3 bases; junction bases not matched to a gene: 12. In DNA form, the CDR3 reads TGTGCCAGCAACCTTAGGCGGACTAGGAACTACGAGCAGTACTTC. Encoded protein: CASNLRRTRNYEQYF.

The chain employs TRBV27 and TRBJ2-7, with 8 bases lining up with TRBD1. J lost 2 bases, V lost 5 bases, and 5 bases had no gene match. CDR1 MNHEY and CDR2 SMNVEV come from the germline V gene (reference sequence). CDR3 size: 14 residues. CDR3 in amino acids: CASSPWGQAYEQYF. In DNA form, the CDR3 reads TGTGCCAGCAGTCCCTGGGGACAGGCCTACGAGCAGTACTTC.

The V gene is TRBV13, the J gene TRBJ2-1; possibly TRBD2 for D (5 bases). The CDR3 has 14 amino acids. Between the trimmed V and J ends, which lost 0 bases and 9 bases, there was a span of 12 bases. CDR1 is PRHDT, CDR2 FYEKMQ, per germline (reference sequence). In DNA form, the CDR3 reads TGTGCCAGCAGCTTAGGCAGGCTCCGGGGTGAGCAGTTCTTC. Residues: CASSLGRLRGEQFF.

This chain connects TRBV6-5 to TRBJ2-1, with 11 bases lining up with TRBD2. The trim removed 6 bases at V and 7 bases at J, leaving 5 bases unmatched. The CDR3 extends over 14 amino acids. Looked up from germline, CDR1 is MNHEY and CDR2 is SVGAGI. The CDR3 reads CASRPGLAANEQFF. CDR3 DNA: TGTGCCAGCAGGCCGGGACTAGCGGCGAATGAGCAGTTCTTC.